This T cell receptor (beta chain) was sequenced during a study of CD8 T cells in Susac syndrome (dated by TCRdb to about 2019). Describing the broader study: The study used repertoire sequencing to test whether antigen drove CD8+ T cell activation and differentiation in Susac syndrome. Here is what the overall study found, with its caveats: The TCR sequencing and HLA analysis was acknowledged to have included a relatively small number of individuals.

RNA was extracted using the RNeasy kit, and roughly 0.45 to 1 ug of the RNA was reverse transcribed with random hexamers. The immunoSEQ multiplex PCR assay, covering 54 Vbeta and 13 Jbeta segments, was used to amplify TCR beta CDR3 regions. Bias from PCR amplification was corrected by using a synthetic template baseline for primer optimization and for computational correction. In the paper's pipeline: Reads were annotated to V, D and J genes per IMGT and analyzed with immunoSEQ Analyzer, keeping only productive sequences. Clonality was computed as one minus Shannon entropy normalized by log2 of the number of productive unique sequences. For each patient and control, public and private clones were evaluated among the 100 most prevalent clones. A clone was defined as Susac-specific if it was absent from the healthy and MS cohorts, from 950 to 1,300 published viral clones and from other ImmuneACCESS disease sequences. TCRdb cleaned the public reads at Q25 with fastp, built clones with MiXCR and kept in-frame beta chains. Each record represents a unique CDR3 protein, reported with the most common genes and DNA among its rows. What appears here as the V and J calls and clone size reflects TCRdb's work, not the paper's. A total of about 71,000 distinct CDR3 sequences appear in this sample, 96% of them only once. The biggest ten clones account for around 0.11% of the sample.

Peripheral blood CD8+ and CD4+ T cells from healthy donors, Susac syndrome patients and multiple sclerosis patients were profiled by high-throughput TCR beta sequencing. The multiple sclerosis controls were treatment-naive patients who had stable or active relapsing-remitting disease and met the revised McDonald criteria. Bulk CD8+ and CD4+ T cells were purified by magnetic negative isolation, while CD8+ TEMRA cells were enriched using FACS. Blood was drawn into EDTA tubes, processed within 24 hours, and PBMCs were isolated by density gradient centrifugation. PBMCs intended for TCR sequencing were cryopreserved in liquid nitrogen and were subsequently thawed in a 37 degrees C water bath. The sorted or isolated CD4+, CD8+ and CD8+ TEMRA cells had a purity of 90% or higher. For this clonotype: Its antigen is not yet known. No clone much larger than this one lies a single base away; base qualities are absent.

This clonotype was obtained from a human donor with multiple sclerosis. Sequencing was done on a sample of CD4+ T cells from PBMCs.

The sequence in DNA is TGTGCCAGCAGTGGGGACCGGGGGAATTCACCCCTCCACTTT. Its protein reads: CASSGDRGNSPLHF. The rearranged chain carries TRBV2 and TRBJ1-6, with TRBD1 tentatively as D gene (5 bases match). From a lookup of the germline V gene, CDR1 and CDR2 are SNHLY and FYNNEI. From its cysteine to its phenylalanine, the CDR3 spans 14 amino acids. Only the CDR3 DNA is retained, 42 bases long and in frame from the first base. V sheds 4 bases and J sheds 7 bases, leaving 11 bases between their ends.